This T cell receptor beta chain appears in the sequencing data of a study of cytomegalovirus exposure and HLA in healthy donors. This clone was detected a few times. The antigen is undetermined. The germline V gene has CDR1 WSHSY and CDR2 SAAADI. Trimming shortened V by 7 bases and J by 6 bases, and 18 bases separated the two germline ends. The CDR3 is 15 residues long. PCR primers comprised 60 Vbeta and 13 Jbeta primers. TCRdb's copy holds only in-frame clones and misses some; the assay was immunoSEQ multiplex PCR. The sample includes 100,000 to 150,000 clones, roughly three quarters of them seen just once. Findings and caveats of the study: A highly shared variant cluster was judged a likely technical artifact. TCR beta V- and J-gene trimming was later associated with a missense DCLRE1C variant. Later on, an analysis found that several of the most significant clusters appeared to be linked to common viral pathogens, which included parvovirus B19.

The chain is built from TRBV10-2 and TRBJ2-2, with D possibly matching TRBD1 (6 bases). The source is a man in his thirties or forties in good health and CMV-seropositive. The specimen sequenced was PBMCs. This CDR3 reads CASNGRDMGAGELFF. In nucleotides, the CDR3 is TGCGCCAGCAACGGACGGGACATGGGGGCCGGGGAGCTGTTTTTT.